These 18 T cell receptor beta chains share one sample of origin, sequenced in a study of T cell repertoires in cytomegalovirus infection. Using its own MiXCR run on the reads, TCRdb lists one record per CDR3 protein. The data show 150,000 to 200,000 distinct CDR3 sequences, 8.5% to 10% seen once. Material for sequencing was PBMCs. The receptor source for this set is a human donor in good health (CMV status not recorded). Some clones in this sample may be carry-over from other donors' samples.

This clonotype has a count of ten or more. This chain uses TRBV7-2 with TRBJ2-7; 12 bases are shared with TRBD2. The CDR3 covers 15 residues. Losses at the gene ends were 7 bases for V and 3 bases for J; bases not matched to a gene: 7. Germline lookup yields CDR1 SGHTA and CDR2 FQGNSA. CDR3 in amino acids: CASTSSGGAFYEQYF. In nucleotides, the CDR3 is TGTGCCAGCACCTCTAGCGGGGGGGCTTTCTACGAGCAGTACTTC.

The table lists this clonotype with many counts. This chain connects TRBV19 to TRBJ2-1; 7 positions agree with TRBD2. This CDR3 comprises 16 residues. The J segment lost 4 bases and the V segment lost 4 bases, leaving 10 bases of the junction unmatched. The germline CDR1 and CDR2 sequences are LNHDA and SQIVND (reference sequence). CDR3 bases: TGTGCCAGTAGTACGCGCCTACTAGCGACGTACAATGAGCAGTTCTTC. Encoded protein: CASSTRLLATYNEQFF.

The genes are TRBV6-2 or TRBV6-3 and TRBJ2-1, with 16 nucleotides matching TRBD2. There are 18 residues in the CDR3. Looked up from germline, CDR1 is MNHEY and CDR2 is SVGEGT. The V gene end was trimmed by 6 bases and the J gene end by 4 bases; junction bases not matched to a gene: 9. This CDR3 reads CASSSSLGLAGGYNEQFF. The DNA for the CDR3 is TGTGCCAGCAGCTCATCCCTGGGACTAGCGGGAGGGTACAATGAGCAGTTCTTC.

This clonotype was detected many times. The rearrangement joins TRBV24-1 to TRBJ1-1; D may be TRBD1 (6 bases). In germline, CDR1 is KGHDR, CDR2 SFDVKD. The CDR3 contains 15 residues. The V end was cut by 3 bases, the J end by 0 bases, with 10 bases between. CDR3 in amino acids: CATSDNRDMNTEAFF. The CDR3, as DNA: TGTGCCACCAGTGATAACAGGGATATGAACACTGAAGCTTTCTTT.

In its sample, this clonotype was seen a few times. The chain couples TRBV14 to TRBJ2-1; 7 positions agree with TRBD1. After removal of 2 bases from V and 8 bases from J, the junction contained 18 bases not matched to a gene. The V gene's germline CDR1 is SGHDN and CDR2 FVKESK. This CDR3 is 18 amino acids long. CDR3 coding DNA: TGTGCCAGCAGCCAACGAGGCCGACAGGGTAGAGGTGAAGATGAGCAGTTCTTC. This codes for CASSQRGRQGRGEDEQFF.

There are a few counts of this clonotype. The chain joins TRBV14 to TRBJ2-1; D gene ambiguous. Germline CDR1 and CDR2: SGHDN and FVKESK. V was shortened by 1 base and J by 10 bases, with 5 bases between the two germline ends. The CDR3 spans 11 residues. CDR3 region: CASSQVQEQFF. CDR3 DNA sequence: TGTGCCAGCAGCCAAGTACAAGAGCAGTTCTTC. Full variable domain (remainder filled in from reference TRBV14 and TRBJ2-1): EAGVTQFPSHSVIEKGQTVTLRCDPISGHDNLYWYRRVMGKEIKFLLHFVKESKQDESGMPNNRFLAERTGGTYSTLKVQPAELEDSGVYFCASSQVQEQFFGPGTRLTVL.

Ten or more counts support this clonotype. The chain recombines TRBV5-4 with TRBJ2-7; D remains ambiguous. The length of the CDR3 is 14 residues. Per the germline V gene, CDR1 is SGHNT and CDR2 is YYREEE (reference sequence). V was clipped by 0 bases and J by 4 bases, with 11 bases between them. The CDR3 spells CASSLEGERYEQYF. In DNA, the CDR3 is TGTGCCAGCAGCTTGGAGGGCGAAAGGTACGAGCAGTACTTC.

The chain is built from TRBV19 and TRBJ2-7, with 8 bases lining up with TRBD1. There are 14 residues in the CDR3. V was clipped by 4 bases and J by 2 bases; unmatched bases: 4. Germline V lookup: CDR1 LNHDA, CDR2 SQIVND (reference sequence). In nucleotides, the CDR3 is TGTGCCAGTAGTAACCTGGACAGGGCCTACGAGCAGTACTTC. Residues: CASSNLDRAYEQYF.

This clonotype occurred many times. The rearrangement links TRBV7-2 to TRBJ2-3; perhaps TRBD2 as D (5 bases). Looked up from germline, CDR1 is SGHTA and CDR2 is FQGNSA. Trimming removed 5 bases from V and 4 bases from J, with 7 bases in between. This CDR3 is 12 amino acids long. The CDR3 sequence is CASSIGADTQYF. The CDR3, as DNA: TGTGCCAGCAGCATCGGGGCAGATACGCAGTATTTT. Full variable domain (outside the CDR3, taken from reference TRBV7-2 and TRBJ2-3): GAGVSQSPSNKVTEKGKDVELRCDPISGHTALYWYRQSLGQGLEFLIYFQGNSAPDKSGLPSDRFSAERTGGSVSTLTIQRTQQEDSAVYLCASSIGADTQYFGPGTRLTVL.

The genes are TRBV10-3 and TRBJ2-3, with TRBD2 matching 9 bases. Germline V gene sequence: CDR1 ENHRY, CDR2 SYGVKD. V dropped 5 bases and J dropped 2; count of bases not matched to a gene: 5. This CDR3 has 15 amino acids. In nucleotides, the CDR3 is TGTGCCATCAGTAAAACTAGCGGGTCCACAGATACGCAGTATTTT. It is translated as CAISKTSGSTDTQYF.

This clonotype appeared many times. The gene calls are TRBV13 and TRBJ2-1; TRBD2 agrees at 11 bases. There are 15 residues in the CDR3. Germline CDR1 PRHDT, CDR2 FYEKMQ (reference sequence). V lost 4 bases and J lost 6; bases outside the gene matches: 5. The chain's CDR3 is CASSSRLAGINEQFF. CDR3 DNA: TGTGCCAGCAGCTCCCGACTAGCGGGAATCAATGAGCAGTTCTTC. Drawing the rest from reference TRBV13 and TRBJ2-1, the complete variable domain is AAGVIQSPRHLIKEKRETATLKCYPIPRHDTVYWYQQGPGQDPQFLISFYEKMQSDKGSIPDRFSAQQFSDYHSELNMSSLELGDSALYFCASSSRLAGINEQFFGPGTRLTVL.

This clonotype was counted between two and nine times. The V gene is TRBV20-1, the J gene TRBJ2-7; D might be TRBD2 (6 bases). The length of the CDR3 is 12 residues. Germline-derived CDR1 and CDR2 are DFQATT and SNEGSKA (reference sequence). The V end lost 1 base, the J end lost 6 bases, and 10 bases lay between the germline ends. CDR3 sequence: CSARAQTSEQYF. The DNA of the CDR3 is TGCAGTGCTAGAGCCCAGACTAGCGAGCAGTACTTC.

This chain uses TRBV29-1 with TRBJ1-4, with TRBD1 identical over 9 bases. The V gene's germline CDR1 is SQVTM and CDR2 ANQGSEA. This CDR3 has 13 amino acids. Trimming cost V 6 bases and J 7 bases; bases outside gene matches: 6. In nucleotides, the CDR3 is TGCAGCGTGGATGGGACAGGGCTTGAAAAACTGTTTTTT. This encodes CSVDGTGLEKLFF.

This clonotype was observed a few times. This chain joins TRBV4-3 and TRBJ1-5; D unresolved. V gave up 0 bases and J gave up 2 bases, with 8 bases separating them. From germline, CDR1 is LGHNA and CDR2 YSLEER. There are 15 residues in the CDR3. The CDR3 sequence: CASSQDPSGNQPQHF. In nucleotides, the CDR3 is TGCGCCAGCAGCCAAGATCCCTCAGGCAATCAGCCCCAGCATTTT.

This clonotype was seen at least ten times. The gene calls are TRBV7-2 and TRBJ2-1; 12 positions agree with TRBD1. Germline V gives CDR1 SGHTA, CDR2 FQGNSA. J gave up 5 bases and V 0 bases, and 8 bases lay outside the gene matches. The CDR3 consists of 18 residues. The CDR3 reads CASSLAAPGQGAHNEQFF. For the CDR3, the DNA is TGTGCCAGCAGCTTAGCCGCCCCGGGACAGGGGGCTCACAATGAGCAGTTCTTC.

This clonotype has a handful of counts. CDR3 nucleotide sequence: TGTGCCAGCAGCCAAGTGGCCGGGGAGCTGTTTTTT. It translates to CASSQVAGELFF. The chain couples TRBV3-1 to TRBJ2-2; D call uncertain. Per the germline V gene, CDR1 is LGHDT and CDR2 is YNNKEL (reference sequence). V was clipped by 1 base and J by 6 bases, with 3 bases between them. The CDR3 runs to 12 residues.

This clonotype occurred many times. The chain is built from TRBV28 and TRBJ1-2; TRBD1 matches 8 bases. Germline CDR1 reads MDHEN; CDR2 reads SYDVKM. V lost 3 bases and J lost 4; bases outside the gene matches: 7. The CDR3 covers 15 residues. The CDR3 sequence is CASSFPGQGTYGYTF. The CDR3 DNA reads as TGTGCCAGCAGTTTCCCCGGACAGGGAACCTATGGCTACACCTTC.

The rearrangement joins TRBV4-1 to TRBJ1-4; D gene ambiguous. The V and J ends lost 0 bases and 4 bases respectively, with 12 bases between them. Germline-derived CDR1 and CDR2 are MGHRA and YSYEKL. The CDR3 runs 16 residues. DNA for the CDR3: TGCGCCAGCAGCCAAGAGTCCGGGATCGGTAATGAAAAACTGTTTTTT. It yields the protein CASSQESGIGNEKLFF.